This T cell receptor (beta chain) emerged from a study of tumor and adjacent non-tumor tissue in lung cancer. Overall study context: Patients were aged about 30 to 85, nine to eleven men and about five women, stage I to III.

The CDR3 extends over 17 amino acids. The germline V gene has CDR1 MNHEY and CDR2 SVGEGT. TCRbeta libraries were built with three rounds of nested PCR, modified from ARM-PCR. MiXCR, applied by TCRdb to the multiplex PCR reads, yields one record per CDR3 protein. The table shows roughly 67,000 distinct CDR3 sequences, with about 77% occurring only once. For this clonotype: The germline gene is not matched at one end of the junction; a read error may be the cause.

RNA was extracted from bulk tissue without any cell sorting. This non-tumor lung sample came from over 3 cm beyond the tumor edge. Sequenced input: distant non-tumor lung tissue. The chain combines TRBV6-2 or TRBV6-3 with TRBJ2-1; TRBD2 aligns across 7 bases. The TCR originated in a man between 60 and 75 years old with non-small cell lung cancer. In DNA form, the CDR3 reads TGTGCCTGCAGTTACAATATACGCGGGAGTTTCCTCCCTGAGCAGCTCTTC. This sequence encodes CACSYNIRGSFLPEQLF.